This TCR beta chain was sequenced during a study of blood T cell repertoires in COVID-19. The CDR3 totals 15 residues. From germline, CDR1 is ENHRY and CDR2 SYGVKD. Deletions cut 6 bases from V and 7 bases from J, with 22 bases between. Under the authors' procedure: Scientists estimated how many nucleated cells there were by amplifying reference gene primers. Sequencing was performed with immunoSEQ multiplex PCR; in TCRdb, only in-frame clones are kept and a portion is missing. The DNA gave D and trimming, while V, J and clone size come from that table. The table includes 150,000 to 200,000 clones, 85% to 90% detected once. One Seattle source followed patients from active infection through their disease course.

This receptor was identified in a woman aged 60 to 75 with COVID-19, enrolled during active disease. V usage is TRBV10-3 and J usage is TRBJ2-7; D is perhaps TRBD1 (6 bases). What was sequenced was peripheral blood. This CDR3 is CAIRLRDTTREEQYF. CDR3 sequence (DNA): TGTGCCATCAGACTCCGGGACACCACCAGGGAAGAGCAGTACTTC.